This passage covers 19 T cell receptor beta chains from one sample sequenced in a study of beta chain features in type 1 diabetes. Study observations and caveats: When Type 1 diabetes patients were examined, their TCRB CDR3s proved moderately but significantly shorter in all four CD4+ subsets.

Reverse transcribing all isolated RNA meant expressed TCRB transcripts were sequenced. This table comes from immunoSEQ multiplex PCR, and its TCRdb copy is limited to in-frame clones, with some not included. The repertoire holds a few hundred thousand clones, with roughly 9.8% as singletons. Their antigens are not known. The sequenced sample consisted of central memory CD4+ T cells from blood. Source of these receptors: a man aged 30 to 45 with type 1 diabetes.

This clone occurred a few times. The gene calls are TRBV10-3 and TRBJ2-1, with TRBD1 identical over 7 bases. Germline V lookup: CDR1 ENHRY, CDR2 SYGVKD. This CDR3 contains 14 residues. V dropped 7 bases and J dropped 2; count of bases not matched to a gene: 5. CDR3 bases: TGTGCCATCACTGGGACAGCTACCTACAATGAGCAGTTCTTC. Translation gives CAITGTATYNEQFF.

Ten or more counts support this clone. V gene TRBV7-8 combines with J gene TRBJ1-1; unclear D gene. Germline V lookup: CDR1 SGHVS, CDR2 FQNEAQ. Trimming removed 3 bases at V and 1 base at J, with 6 bases between. The CDR3 is 13 amino acids. CDR3 protein: CASSLTGNTEAFF. In nucleotides, the CDR3 is TGTGCCAGCAGCTTGACGGGGAACACTGAAGCTTTCTTT. Looking up the rest from reference TRBV7-8 and TRBJ1-1 gives the full variable domain: GAGVSQSPRYKVAKRGQDVALRCDPISGHVSLFWYQQALGQGPEFLTYFQNEAQLDKSGLPSDRFFAERPEGSVSTLKIQRTQQEDSAVYLCASSLTGNTEAFFGQGTRLTVV.

This chain links TRBV6-5 with TRBJ2-7; D ambiguous. This CDR3 comprises 15 residues. The germline V and J ends were trimmed by 0 bases and 6 bases, with 15 bases remaining between them. Germline lookup yields CDR1 MNHEY and CDR2 SVGAGI. The CDR3 loop reads CASSYSRTVGREQYF. The CDR3 DNA reads as TGTGCCAGCAGTTACTCGAGAACAGTCGGGCGCGAGCAGTACTTC.

On this clone itself: One junction end does not reproduce the germline sequence, and a read error may be involved. This chain connects TRBV7-7 to TRBJ2-1; 9 bases match TRBD2. CDR1 is SSHAT, CDR2 FNYEAQ, per germline (reference sequence). The CDR3 runs to 13 residues. The CDR3 DNA reads as TGTGCTAGCAGCCTTAGCGGGAGCGATGAGCAGTTCTTC. It translates to CASSLSGSDEQFF. Full variable domain (remainder filled in from reference TRBV7-7 and TRBJ2-1): GAGVSQSPRYKVTKRGQDVTLRCDPISSHATLYWYQQALGQGPEFLTYFNYEAQPDKSGLPSDRFSAERPEGSISTLTIQRTEQRDSAMYRCASSLSGSDEQFFGPGTRLTVL.

This clone was seen repeatedly, ten times or more. The chain employs TRBV28 and TRBJ1-1; 8 positions match TRBD1. V was clipped by 6 bases and J by 5 bases; unmatched bases: 8. The V gene's germline CDR1 is MDHEN and CDR2 SYDVKM. There are 14 residues in the CDR3. CDR3 region: CASRDGQGWTEAFF. The CDR3 DNA sequence: TGTGCCAGCAGGGACGGACAGGGCTGGACTGAAGCTTTCTTT.

Concerning this clone: The same CDR3 also results from other DNA sequences found in this sample. The V call is TRBV5-1, the J call TRBJ2-5, with D hard to call. Germline CDR1 and CDR2: SGHRS and YFSETQ. The CDR3 is 12 residues long. The germline V and J ends were trimmed by 5 bases and 2 bases, with 7 bases remaining between them. The CDR3 coding sequence is TGCGCCAGCAGTTCGCCTCAAGAGACCCAGTACTTC. Amino acid sequence: CASSSPQETQYF. The full variable domain, with the rest looked up from reference TRBV5-1 and TRBJ2-5, is KAGVTQTPRYLIKTRGQQVTLSCSPISGHRSVSWYQQTPGQGLQFLFEYFSETQRNKGNFPGRFSGRQFSNSRSEMNVSTLELGDSALYLCASSSPQETQYFGPGTRLLVL.

The chain uses TRBV5-1 and TRBJ2-7, with 10 nucleotides matching TRBD1. CDR1 is SGHRS and CDR2 is YFSETQ in the germline V gene. The length of the CDR3 is 15 residues. With 7 bases clipped from V and 3 bases from J, the junction kept 10 bases outside the gene matches. CDR3 in amino acids: CASSYGTGDLYEQYF. The CDR3 DNA is TGCGCCAGCTCCTATGGGACAGGGGACCTCTACGAGCAGTACTTC.

J is TRBJ1-3 and V is TRBV7-2; possibly TRBD1 for D (6 bases). V lost 4 bases and J lost 7, with 11 bases in between. The CDR3 spans 13 residues. The V gene's germline CDR1 is SGHTA and CDR2 FQGNSA. CDR3 sequence (DNA): TGTGCCAGCAGCTCGGACAGATTCAACACCATATATTTT. Its translation is CASSSDRFNTIYF.

The chain is built from TRBV21-1 and TRBJ2-1; TRBD2, the table's D call, was not compared with the DNA. TRBV21-1 is labeled a pseudogene. CDR3 length: 18 amino acids. CDR3 coding DNA: TGTGCCAGCAGCAAAGAAGGTGGTGTCGCTAGCGGATACAATGAGCAGTTCTTC. This sequence encodes CASSKEGGVASGYNEQFF.

This clone was detected a few times. The chain recombines TRBV7-2 with TRBJ2-7; perhaps TRBD2 as D (5 bases). This CDR3 comprises 13 residues. The germline gives CDR1 SGHTA, CDR2 FQGNSA. Trimming took 5 bases from V and 4 from J, leaving 12 bases between them. As DNA, the CDR3 is TGTGCCAGCAGCGAGATTAGGGAGTACGAGCAGTACTTC. Translated, it gives CASSEIREYEQYF. Drawing the rest from reference TRBV7-2 and TRBJ2-7, the complete variable domain is GAGVSQSPSNKVTEKGKDVELRCDPISGHTALYWYRQSLGQGLEFLIYFQGNSAPDKSGLPSDRFSAERTGGSVSTLTIQRTQQEDSAVYLCASSEIREYEQYFGPGTRLTVT.

This clone turned up a few times. The CDR3 sequence is CAWSGIAGRAYNEQFF. The CDR3 bases are TGTGCCTGGAGTGGGATCGCCGGGAGGGCCTACAATGAGCAGTTCTTC. The chain couples TRBV30 to TRBJ2-1; 8 nucleotides agree with TRBD2. The CDR3 has 16 amino acids. The trim removed 1 base at V and 2 bases at J, leaving 7 bases unmatched. In germline, CDR1 is GTSNPN, CDR2 SVGIG (reference sequence).

This sequence joins TRBV6-6 and TRBJ2-1; 8 bases fit TRBD1. V shed 0 bases, J shed 6 bases, and the junction held 7 bases outside the gene matches. Germline values: CDR1 MNHNY, CDR2 SVGAGI (reference sequence). This CDR3 is built from 16 residues. The CDR3 reads CASSYSGTGPPNEQFF. In DNA, the CDR3 is TGTGCCAGCAGTTACTCAGGGACAGGTCCACCCAATGAGCAGTTCTTC.

This clone was counted many times. The chain uses TRBV10-3 and TRBJ2-1; D not resolved. The V gene's germline CDR1 is ENHRY and CDR2 SYGVKD. The CDR3 length is 15 residues. V shed 9 bases and J shed 7 bases, with 22 bases lying between them. In DNA form, the CDR3 reads TGTGCCATGGACGCCGGGTCTGGGCGTGGGAATGAGCAGTTCTTC. The encoded protein is CAMDAGSGRGNEQFF.

The gene calls are TRBV6-5 and TRBJ2-2, with D perhaps matching TRBD2 (5 bases). The CDR3 has 14 amino acids. The germline V gene has CDR1 MNHEY and CDR2 SVGAGI. V was clipped by 6 bases and J by 7 bases, with 15 bases between them. CDR3 loop: CASSPRSGRGELFF. The CDR3 DNA reads TGTGCCAGCAGCCCACGGAGCGGCCGCGGGGAGCTGTTTTTT.

This chain links TRBV10-3 with TRBJ1-4; TRBD1 matches 8 bases. Germline assignment: CDR1 ENHRY and CDR2 SYGVKD. J gave up 4 bases and V 4 bases, and 14 bases lay outside the gene matches. The CDR3 contains 18 residues. The CDR3 protein is CAISVDRAPGGGNEKLFF. Written as DNA, the CDR3 is TGTGCCATCAGTGTGGACAGGGCCCCCGGAGGAGGTAATGAAAAACTGTTTTTT.

This clone was counted only a few times. Here the CDR3 DNA reads TGCAGTGCTAGTAAATTCCCTGAAGCTTTCTTT. Translation gives CSASKFPEAFF. The genes are TRBV20-1 and TRBJ1-1; no definite D call. Germline V gene lookup returns CDR1 DFQATT and CDR2 SNEGSKA (reference sequence). V lost 3 bases and J 6 bases, leaving 8 bases between the germline ends. CDR3 length equals 11 residues.

This chain connects TRBV6-4 to TRBJ1-1, with D uncertain. There are 15 residues in the CDR3. The germline gives CDR1 MRHNA, CDR2 SNTAGT. V lost 5 bases, J lost 0 bases, and 13 bases lay in between. The CDR3 region is CASSPAGIMNTEAFF. CDR3 nucleotides: TGTGCCAGCAGTCCGGCGGGGATTATGAACACTGAAGCTTTCTTT.

This chain's CDR3 is CASSLGQGAGYTF. CDR3 nucleotide sequence: TGTGCCAGCAGTTTGGGTCAGGGGGCTGGCTACACCTTC. This chain connects TRBV28 to TRBJ1-2, with TRBD1 identical over 8 bases. V shed 3 bases, J shed 7 bases, and the junction held 4 bases outside the gene matches. From germline, CDR1 is MDHEN and CDR2 SYDVKM. This CDR3 comprises 13 residues.

The chain employs TRBV5-4 and TRBJ2-7, with TRBD1 as a possible D gene (6 bases). Trimming stripped 4 bases from V and 0 bases from J, with 11 bases between. The CDR3 is 14 amino acids. In germline, CDR1 is SGHNT, CDR2 YYREEE (reference sequence). The CDR3 sequence: CASSRGQTSYEQYF. For the CDR3, the DNA is TGTGCCAGCAGCCGAGGACAGACCTCCTACGAGCAGTACTTC.